This is a list of T cell receptor beta chains from one sample in a study of MAIT cells during Salmonella Paratyphi A infection. Each CDR3 protein gets one entry after TCRdb re-called the 5' RACE reads with MiXCR. The sample lists over a thousand distinct CDR3 sequences, around half occurring once. This material consisted of MAIT cells from blood, taken at the middle sampling point of the challenge study. The receptors were sampled from a person between 18 and 75 years old who was deliberately infected with Salmonella Paratyphi A in a paratyphoid fever challenge study. Both conserved end residues are part of each CDR3. A D gene is named only where the DNA matches it firmly. The listing skips clone size in some rows; elsewhere it reads once, few, many or a size class.

v_gene: TRBV20-1; j_gene: TRBJ2-1; abundance: -; d_gene: -; CDR3nt: -; CDR3aa: CCASSDREESLQFF
v_gene: TRBV20-1; j_gene: TRBJ1-1; abundance: -; d_gene: -; CDR3nt: TGCAGTGCTAGAGGACACGTGGACACTGAAGCTTTCTTT; CDR3aa: CSARGHVDTEAFF
v_gene: TRBV6-2/TRBV6-3; j_gene: TRBJ2-3; abundance: -; d_gene: -; CDR3nt: TGTGCCAGCACCCGCAGTGACTCGAGCTCCGATACGCAGTATTTT; CDR3aa: CASTRSDSSSDTQYF
v_gene: TRBV6-6; j_gene: TRBJ1-6; abundance: -; d_gene: -; CDR3nt: TGTGCCAGCAGTTATGAAGGGGATAATTCACCCATCCACTTT; CDR3aa: CASSYEGDNSPIHF
v_gene: TRBV20-1; j_gene: TRBJ2-1; abundance: few; d_gene: TRBD2; CDR3nt: TGCAGTGACTCTGCGGGAGAGGGCAATGAGCAGTTCTTC; CDR3aa: CSDSAGEGNEQFF
v_gene: TRBV6-4; j_gene: TRBJ2-1; abundance: few; d_gene: TRBD2; CDR3nt: TGTGCCAGCAGTCCCACCGAGGCGGGAGGTGAGCAGTTCTTC; CDR3aa: CASSPTEAGGEQFF
v_gene: TRBV4-2; j_gene: TRBJ2-2; abundance: large; d_gene: TRBD2; CDR3nt: TGTGCCAGCAGCCAAGATCTCGATCTAGCGGCCGGGGAGCTGTTTTTT; CDR3aa: CASSQDLDLAAGELFF
v_gene: TRBV6-2/TRBV6-3; j_gene: TRBJ1-1; abundance: -; d_gene: -; CDR3nt: TGTGCCAGCAGTCGAGGGGAGAAAAAGGAAGAGGGATGG; CDR3aa: CASSRGEKKEEGW
v_gene: TRBV20-1; j_gene: TRBJ2-7; abundance: many; d_gene: TRBD1; CDR3nt: TGCAGTGCTAGACCAGCAGACAGGGAGATATACGAGCAGTACTTC; CDR3aa: CSARPADREIYEQYF
v_gene: TRBV4-2; j_gene: TRBJ2-6; abundance: hyperexpanded; d_gene: -; CDR3nt: TGTGCCAGCAGCCAAGATGGAAACTCTGGGGCCAACGTCCTGACTTTC; CDR3aa: CASSQDGNSGANVLTF
v_gene: TRBV30; j_gene: TRBJ2-1; abundance: -; d_gene: TRBD2; CDR3nt: TGTGCCTGGAACCAGCGGGAGACCAATGAGCAGTTCTTC; CDR3aa: CAWNQRETNEQFF
v_gene: TRBV30; j_gene: TRBJ2-1; abundance: medium-sized; d_gene: TRBD2; CDR3nt: TGTGCCTGGAGTGGTATGGGACTAGCGGGAAGCGATGAGCAGTTCTTC; CDR3aa: CAWSGMGLAGSDEQFF
v_gene: TRBV20-1; j_gene: TRBJ2-7; abundance: few; d_gene: TRBD2; CDR3nt: TGCAGTGCTAGAGAGAGCGGGGACGCCTACGAGCAGTACTTC; CDR3aa: CSARESGDAYEQYF
v_gene: TRBV6-2/TRBV6-3; j_gene: TRBJ2-5; abundance: medium-sized; d_gene: TRBD2; CDR3nt: TGTGCCAGCAGTTTCCAAGCGGGAGGCGCGGAGACCCAGTACTTC; CDR3aa: CASSFQAGGAETQYF
v_gene: TRBV6-4; j_gene: TRBJ2-2; abundance: few; d_gene: -; CDR3nt: TGTGCCAGCAGTGAACAGGGCACCGGGGAGCTGTTTTTT; CDR3aa: CASSEQGTGELFF
v_gene: TRBV6-1; j_gene: TRBJ2-1; abundance: -; d_gene: TRBD2; CDR3nt: TGTGCCAGCAGCGGACTAGCGGGAGATTACAATGAGCAGTTCTTC; CDR3aa: CASSGLAGDYNEQFF
v_gene: TRBV24-1; j_gene: TRBJ1-1; abundance: -; d_gene: TRBD1; CDR3nt: TGTGCCACCAGTGATTTACAGGGGGACACTGAAGCTTTCTTT; CDR3aa: CATSDLQGDTEAFF
v_gene: TRBV29-1; j_gene: TRBJ2-7; abundance: -; d_gene: -; CDR3nt: TGCAGCGCAAGGGCGGGGGCAGACACCGGGGAGCAGTACTTC; CDR3aa: CSARAGADTGEQYF
v_gene: TRBV4-3; j_gene: TRBJ1-1; abundance: -; d_gene: -; CDR3nt: TGCGCCAGCAGCCCCCAAGGGGACAACACTGAAGCTTTCTTT; CDR3aa: CASSPQGDNTEAFF
v_gene: TRBV5-8; j_gene: TRBJ2-5; abundance: -; d_gene: -; CDR3nt: -; CDR3aa: CDSSFYICSARDGGGQETQYF
v_gene: TRBV20-1; j_gene: TRBJ2-1; abundance: medium-sized; d_gene: -; CDR3nt: TGCAGTGCTAGAGATGTGGGATCCCCCTACAATGAGCAGTTCTTC; CDR3aa: CSARDVGSPYNEQFF
v_gene: TRBV4-2; j_gene: TRBJ2-1; abundance: few; d_gene: TRBD2; CDR3nt: TGTGCTAGAGATCCGGGGGGTGATTGGCATGAGCAGTTCTTC; CDR3aa: CARDPGGDWHEQFF
v_gene: TRBV25-1; j_gene: TRBJ2-7; abundance: -; d_gene: TRBD2; CDR3nt: TGTGCCAGCAGTGAATTAGAGCGGGAGGTCGGGGAGCAGTACTTC; CDR3aa: CASSELEREVGEQYF
v_gene: TRBV20-1; j_gene: TRBJ1-1; abundance: many; d_gene: -; CDR3nt: TGCAGTGCTAAGGGACTCTCGGACACTGAAGCTTTCTTT; CDR3aa: CSAKGLSDTEAFF
v_gene: TRBV4-3; j_gene: TRBJ2-7; abundance: few; d_gene: -; CDR3nt: TGCGCCAGCAGCCAACTTACCGGGGAATCCTACGAGCAGTACTTC; CDR3aa: CASSQLTGESYEQYF
v_gene: TRBV20-1; j_gene: TRBJ1-5; abundance: once; d_gene: TRBD1; CDR3nt: TGCAGTGCCAGCAGTTGGGACAGCGAAAATCAGCCCCAGCATTTT; CDR3aa: CSASSWDSENQPQHF